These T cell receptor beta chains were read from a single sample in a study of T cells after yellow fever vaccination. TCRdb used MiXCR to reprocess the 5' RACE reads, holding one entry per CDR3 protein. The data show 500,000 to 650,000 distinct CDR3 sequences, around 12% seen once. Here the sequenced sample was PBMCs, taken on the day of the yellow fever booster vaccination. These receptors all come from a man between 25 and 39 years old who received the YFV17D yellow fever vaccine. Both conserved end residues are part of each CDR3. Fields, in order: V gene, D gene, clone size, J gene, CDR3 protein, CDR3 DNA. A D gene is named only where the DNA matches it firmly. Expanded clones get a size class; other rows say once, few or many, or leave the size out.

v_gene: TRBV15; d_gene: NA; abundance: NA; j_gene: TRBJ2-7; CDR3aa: CATSRDRGLTGVTSKQYF; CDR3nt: TGTGCCACCAGCAGAGATCGGGGCCTCACGGGGGTAACTTCGAAGCAGTACTTC
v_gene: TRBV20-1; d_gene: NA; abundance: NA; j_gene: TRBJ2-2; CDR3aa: CSARSQIAGELFF; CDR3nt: TGCAGTGCTAGATCCCAGATAGCCGGGGAGCTGTTTTTT
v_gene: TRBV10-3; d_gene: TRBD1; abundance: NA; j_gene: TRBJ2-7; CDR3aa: CAISELRQGQYEQYF; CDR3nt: TGTGCCATCAGTGAGTTAAGACAGGGTCAATACGAGCAGTACTTC
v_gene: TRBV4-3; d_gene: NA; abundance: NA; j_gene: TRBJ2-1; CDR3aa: CASSQEPGGRSALYNEQFF; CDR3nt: TGCGCCAGCAGCCAAGAACCCGGCGGCAGGTCCGCCCTCTACAATGAGCAGTTCTTC
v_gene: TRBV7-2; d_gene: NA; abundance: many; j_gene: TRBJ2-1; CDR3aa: CASSSPGLRQFF; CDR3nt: TGTGCCAGCAGCTCCCCGGGTCTCCGCCAGTTCTTC
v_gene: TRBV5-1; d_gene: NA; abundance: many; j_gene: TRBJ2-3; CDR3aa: CASSFGTGPSTDTQYF; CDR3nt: TGCGCCAGCAGCTTCGGTACAGGACCAAGCACAGATACGCAGTATTTT
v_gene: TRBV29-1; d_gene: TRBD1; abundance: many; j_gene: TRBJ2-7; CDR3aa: CSVGDDRAYEQYF; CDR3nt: TGCAGCGTTGGGGACGACAGGGCCTACGAGCAGTACTTC
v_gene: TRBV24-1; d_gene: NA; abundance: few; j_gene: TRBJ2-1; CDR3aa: CATSDPLAVSGNEQFF; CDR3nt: TGTGCCACCAGTGATCCACTAGCTGTGAGTGGGAATGAGCAGTTCTTC
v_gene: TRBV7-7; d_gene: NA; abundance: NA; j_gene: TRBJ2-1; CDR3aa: CASSLAPDHEQFF; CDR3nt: TGTGCCAGCAGCTTAGCCCCGGACCACGAGCAGTTCTTC
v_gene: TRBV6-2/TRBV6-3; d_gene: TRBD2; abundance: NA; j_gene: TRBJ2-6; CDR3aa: CASTPRTSGRAISGANVLTF; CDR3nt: TGTGCCAGCACCCCTCGAACTAGCGGGAGAGCAATCTCTGGGGCCAACGTCCTGACTTTC
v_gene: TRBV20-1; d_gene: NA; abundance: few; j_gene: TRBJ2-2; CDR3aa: CSASGQTNTGELFF; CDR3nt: TGCAGTGCGAGTGGACAGACGAACACCGGGGAGCTGTTTTTT
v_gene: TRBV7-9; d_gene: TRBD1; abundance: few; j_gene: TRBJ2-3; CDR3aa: CASSSSLRVQGADTQYF; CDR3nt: TGTGCCAGCAGCTCCTCGTTGCGGGTCCAGGGGGCAGATACGCAGTATTTT
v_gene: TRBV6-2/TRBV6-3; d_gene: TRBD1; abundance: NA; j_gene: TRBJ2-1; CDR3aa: CASSGTGSSEQFF; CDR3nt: TGTGCCAGCAGCGGGACAGGGTCCAGTGAGCAGTTCTTC
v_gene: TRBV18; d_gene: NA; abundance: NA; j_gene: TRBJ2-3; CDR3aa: CASSSRREDGDTQYF; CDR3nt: TGTGCCAGCTCAAGCAGACGGGAAGACGGAGATACGCAGTATTTT
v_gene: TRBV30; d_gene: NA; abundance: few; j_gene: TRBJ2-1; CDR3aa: CAWMAGAEQFF; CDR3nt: TGTGCCTGGATGGCGGGTGCTGAGCAGTTCTTC
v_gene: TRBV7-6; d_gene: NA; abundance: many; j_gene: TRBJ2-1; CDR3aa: CASSLQGYEQFF; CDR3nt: TGTGCCAGCAGCTTACAGGGCTATGAGCAGTTCTTC
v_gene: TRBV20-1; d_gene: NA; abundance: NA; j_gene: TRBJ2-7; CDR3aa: CSARDRHTAYEQYF; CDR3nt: TGCAGTGCTAGAGATCGACACACAGCCTACGAGCAGTACTTC
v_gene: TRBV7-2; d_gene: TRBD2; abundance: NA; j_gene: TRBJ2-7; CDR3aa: CASSTSGRATYEQYF; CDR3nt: TGTGCCAGCAGCACCAGCGGGAGGGCCACCTACGAGCAGTACTTC